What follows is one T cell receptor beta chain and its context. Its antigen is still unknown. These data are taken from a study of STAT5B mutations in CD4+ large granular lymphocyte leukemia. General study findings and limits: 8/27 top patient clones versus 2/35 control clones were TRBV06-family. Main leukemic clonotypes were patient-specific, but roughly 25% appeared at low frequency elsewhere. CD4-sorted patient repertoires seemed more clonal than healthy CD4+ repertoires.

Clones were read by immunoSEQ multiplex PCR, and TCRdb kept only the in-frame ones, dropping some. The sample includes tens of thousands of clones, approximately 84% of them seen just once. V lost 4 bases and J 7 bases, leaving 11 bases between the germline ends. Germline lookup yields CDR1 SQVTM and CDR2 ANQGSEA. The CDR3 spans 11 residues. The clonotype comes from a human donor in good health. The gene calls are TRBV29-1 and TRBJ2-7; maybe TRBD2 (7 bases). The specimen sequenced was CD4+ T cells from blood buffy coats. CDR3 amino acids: CSVVRGGEQYF. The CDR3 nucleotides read TGCAGCGTTGTTAGGGGGGGTGAGCAGTACTTC.